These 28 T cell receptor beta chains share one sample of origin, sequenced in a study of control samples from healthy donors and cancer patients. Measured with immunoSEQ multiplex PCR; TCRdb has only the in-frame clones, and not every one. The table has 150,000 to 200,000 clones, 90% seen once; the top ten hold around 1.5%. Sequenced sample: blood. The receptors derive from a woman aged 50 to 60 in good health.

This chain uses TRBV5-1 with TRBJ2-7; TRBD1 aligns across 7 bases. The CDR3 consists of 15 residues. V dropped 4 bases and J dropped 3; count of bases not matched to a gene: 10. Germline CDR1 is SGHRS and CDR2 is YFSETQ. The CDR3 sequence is CASSNTGTVNYEQYF. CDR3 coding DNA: TGCGCCAGCAGCAACACCGGGACAGTCAACTACGAGCAGTACTTC.

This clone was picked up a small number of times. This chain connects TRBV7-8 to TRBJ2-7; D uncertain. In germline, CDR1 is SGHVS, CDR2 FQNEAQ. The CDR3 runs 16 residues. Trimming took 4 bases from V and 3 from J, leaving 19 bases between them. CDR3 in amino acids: CASSSPAAVVHYEQYF. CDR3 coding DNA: TGTGCCAGCAGCTCGCCTGCGGCGGTTGTCCACTACGAGCAGTACTTC.

Written as DNA, the CDR3 is TGTGCCAGCAGAGGAGCCGGGCCGCAAGGCTACGAGCAGTACTTC. This codes for CASRGAGPQGYEQYF. The chain couples TRBV6-5 to TRBJ2-7, with D hard to call. Looked up from germline, CDR1 is MNHEY and CDR2 is SVGAGI. The CDR3 spans 15 residues. V lost 6 bases, J lost 3 bases, and 18 bases lay in between.

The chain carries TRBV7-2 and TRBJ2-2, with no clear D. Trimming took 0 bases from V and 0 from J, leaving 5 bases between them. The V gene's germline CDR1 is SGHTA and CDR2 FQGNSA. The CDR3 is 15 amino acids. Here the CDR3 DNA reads TGTGCCAGCAGCTTAGCGGTGTCGAACACCGGGGAGCTGTTTTTT. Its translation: CASSLAVSNTGELFF.

CDR3 bases: TGTGCCAGCAGCCAATTCACAGGGGCTAATGAAAAACTGTTTTTT. Translation: CASSQFTGANEKLFF. The gene calls are TRBV7-8 and TRBJ1-4; 7 nucleotides agree with TRBD1. Germline-derived CDR1 and CDR2 are SGHVS and FQNEAQ. This CDR3 contains 15 residues. Unmatched junction bases numbered 6, after V lost 5 bases and J lost 3 bases.

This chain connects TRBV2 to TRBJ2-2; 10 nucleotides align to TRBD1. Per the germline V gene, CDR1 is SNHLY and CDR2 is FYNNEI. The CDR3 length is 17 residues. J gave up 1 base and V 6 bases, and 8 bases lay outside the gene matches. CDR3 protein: CASRQLRDRGNTGELFF. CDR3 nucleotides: TGTGCCAGCAGACAGCTCCGGGACAGGGGGAACACCGGGGAGCTGTTTTTT.

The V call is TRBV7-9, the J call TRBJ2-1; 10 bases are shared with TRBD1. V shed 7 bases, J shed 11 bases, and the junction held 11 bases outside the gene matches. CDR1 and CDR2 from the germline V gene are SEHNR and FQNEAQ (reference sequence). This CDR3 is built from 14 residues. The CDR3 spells CASTKTGGMNQQFF. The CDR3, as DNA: TGTGCCAGCACCAAGACAGGGGGCATGAATCAGCAGTTCTTC.

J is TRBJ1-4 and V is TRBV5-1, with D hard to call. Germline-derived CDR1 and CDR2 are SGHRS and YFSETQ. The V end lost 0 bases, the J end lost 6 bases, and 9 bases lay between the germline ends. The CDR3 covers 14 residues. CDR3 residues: CASSLGGMDEKLFF. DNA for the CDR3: TGCGCCAGCAGCTTGGGTGGGATGGATGAAAAACTGTTTTTT.

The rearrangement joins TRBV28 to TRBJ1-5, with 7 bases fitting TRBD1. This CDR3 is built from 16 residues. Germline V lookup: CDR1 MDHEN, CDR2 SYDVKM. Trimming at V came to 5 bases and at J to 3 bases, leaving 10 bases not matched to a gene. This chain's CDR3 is CASSRARDRNNQPQHF. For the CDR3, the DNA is TGTGCCAGCAGTCGCGCACGGGACAGAAACAATCAGCCCCAGCATTTT.

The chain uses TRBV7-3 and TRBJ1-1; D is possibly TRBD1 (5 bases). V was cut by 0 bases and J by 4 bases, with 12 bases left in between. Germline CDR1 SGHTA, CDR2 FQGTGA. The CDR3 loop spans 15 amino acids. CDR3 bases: TGTGCCAGCAGCTTAACAGGGGCTGGGGGCACTGAAGCTTTCTTT. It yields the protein CASSLTGAGGTEAFF. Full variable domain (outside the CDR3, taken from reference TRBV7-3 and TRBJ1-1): GAGVSQTPSNKVTEKGKYVELRCDPISGHTALYWYRQSLGQGPEFLIYFQGTGAADDSGLPNDRFFAVRPEGSVSTLKIQRTERGDSAVYLCASSLTGAGGTEAFFGQGTRLTVV.

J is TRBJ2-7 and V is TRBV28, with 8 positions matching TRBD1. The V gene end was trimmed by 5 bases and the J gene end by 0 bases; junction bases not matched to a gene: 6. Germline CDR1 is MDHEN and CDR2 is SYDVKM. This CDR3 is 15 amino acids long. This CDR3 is CASSGAQGASYEQYF. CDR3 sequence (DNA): TGTGCCAGCAGTGGGGCCCAGGGGGCCTCCTACGAGCAGTACTTC.

CDR3 coding DNA: TGTGCCACCAGTGAGCCTAACACCGGGGAGCTGTTTTTT. Protein sequence: CATSEPNTGELFF. The rearrangement uses TRBV24-1 and TRBJ2-2; D unresolved. The germline V gene encodes CDR1 KGHDR and CDR2 SFDVKD. This CDR3 has 13 amino acids. V shed 4 bases and J shed 2 bases, with 4 bases lying between them.

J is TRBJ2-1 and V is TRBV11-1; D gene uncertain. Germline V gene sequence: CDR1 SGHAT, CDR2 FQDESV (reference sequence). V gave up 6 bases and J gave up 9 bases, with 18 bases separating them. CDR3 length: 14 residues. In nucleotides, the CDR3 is TGTGCCAGCAGACTTAACCCCTCTTCCGGTGAGCAGTTCTTC. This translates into CASRLNPSSGEQFF.

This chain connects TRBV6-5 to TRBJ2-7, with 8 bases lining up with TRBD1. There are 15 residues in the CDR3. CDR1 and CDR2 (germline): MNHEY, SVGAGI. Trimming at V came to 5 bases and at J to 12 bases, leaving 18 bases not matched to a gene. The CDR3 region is CASSPLTGGKPSSYF. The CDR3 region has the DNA TGTGCCAGCAGTCCTTTAACAGGGGGGAAGCCATCCTCGTACTTC.

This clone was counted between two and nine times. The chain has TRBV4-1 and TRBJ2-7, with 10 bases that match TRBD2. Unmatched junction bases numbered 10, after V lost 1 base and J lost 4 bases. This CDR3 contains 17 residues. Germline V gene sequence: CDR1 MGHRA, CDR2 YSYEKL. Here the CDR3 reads CASSQVAGTSVGYEQYF. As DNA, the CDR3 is TGCGCCAGCAGCCAAGTTGCCGGGACTAGCGTGGGTTACGAGCAGTACTTC.

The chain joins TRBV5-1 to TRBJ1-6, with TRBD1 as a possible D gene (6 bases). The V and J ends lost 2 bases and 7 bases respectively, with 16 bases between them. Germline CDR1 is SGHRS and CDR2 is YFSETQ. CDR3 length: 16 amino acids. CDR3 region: CASSFGGPGENSPLHF. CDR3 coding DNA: TGCGCCAGCAGCTTCGGTGGTCCAGGGGAGAATTCACCCCTCCACTTT.

CDR3 region: CATSDGGQGEQYF. The DNA for the CDR3 is TGTGCCACCAGTGATGGCGGACAGGGTGAGCAGTACTTC. This sequence joins TRBV24-1 and TRBJ2-7; 8 bases are a match to TRBD1. CDR3 length: 13 residues. CDR1 KGHDR and CDR2 SFDVKD come from the germline V gene. Trimming removed 3 bases from V and 7 bases from J; junction bases left unmatched: 4.

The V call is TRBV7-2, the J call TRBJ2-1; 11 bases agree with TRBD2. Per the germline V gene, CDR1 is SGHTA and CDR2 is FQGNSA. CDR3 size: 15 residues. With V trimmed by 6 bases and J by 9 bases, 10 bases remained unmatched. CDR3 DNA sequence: TGTGCCAGCAGGATTAGCGGGGGGGCCTCGGGTGAGCAGTTCTTC. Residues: CASRISGGASGEQFF.

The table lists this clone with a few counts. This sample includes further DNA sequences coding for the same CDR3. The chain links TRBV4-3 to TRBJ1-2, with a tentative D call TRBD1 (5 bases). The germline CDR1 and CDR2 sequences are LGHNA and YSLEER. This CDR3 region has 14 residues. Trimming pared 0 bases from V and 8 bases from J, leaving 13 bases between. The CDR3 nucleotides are TGCGCCAGCAGCCAAGATAGGGGCGTCGGAGGCTACACCTTC. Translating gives CASSQDRGVGGYTF.

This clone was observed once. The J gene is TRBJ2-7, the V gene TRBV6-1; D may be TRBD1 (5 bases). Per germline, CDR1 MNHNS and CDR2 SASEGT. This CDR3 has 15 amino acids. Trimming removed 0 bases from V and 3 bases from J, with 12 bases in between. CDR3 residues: CASSEAKGVGYEQYF. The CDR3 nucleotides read TGTGCCAGCAGTGAAGCAAAAGGGGTCGGCTACGAGCAGTACTTC.

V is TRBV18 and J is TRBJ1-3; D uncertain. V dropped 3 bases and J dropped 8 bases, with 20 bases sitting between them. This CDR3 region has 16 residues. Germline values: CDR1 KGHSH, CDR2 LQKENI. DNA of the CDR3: TGTGCCAGCTCACCCCCCCGGAATAGGGTGAGAGACACCATATATTTT. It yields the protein CASSPPRNRVRDTIYF.

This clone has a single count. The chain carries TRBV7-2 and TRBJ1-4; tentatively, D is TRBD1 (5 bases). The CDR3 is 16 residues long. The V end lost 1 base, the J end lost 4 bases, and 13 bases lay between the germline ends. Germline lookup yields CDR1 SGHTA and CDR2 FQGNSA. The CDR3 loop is CASSLGHTGGNEKLFF. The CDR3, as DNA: TGTGCCAGCAGCTTAGGTCACACGGGGGGTAATGAAAAACTGTTTTTT. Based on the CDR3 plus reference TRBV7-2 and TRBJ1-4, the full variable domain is GAGVSQSPSNKVTEKGKDVELRCDPISGHTALYWYRQSLGQGLEFLIYFQGNSAPDKSGLPSDRFSAERTGGSVSTLTIQRTQQEDSAVYLCASSLGHTGGNEKLFFGSGTQLSVL.

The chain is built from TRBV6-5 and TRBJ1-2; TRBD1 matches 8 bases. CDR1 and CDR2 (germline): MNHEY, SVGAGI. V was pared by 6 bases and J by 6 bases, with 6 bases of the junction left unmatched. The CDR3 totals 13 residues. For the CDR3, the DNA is TGTGCCAGCAGCCCCAGACAGGGGCATGGCTACACCTTC. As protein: CASSPRQGHGYTF.

This CDR3 is CASSLDRDSEKLFF. The CDR3 DNA is TGTGCCAGCAGCTTAGACAGGGATAGTGAAAAACTGTTTTTT. The chain combines TRBV7-2 with TRBJ1-4, with D tentatively TRBD1 (6 bases). The germline V and J ends were trimmed by 1 base and 7 bases, with 10 bases remaining between them. The CDR3 loop spans 14 amino acids. The germline CDR1 and CDR2 sequences are SGHTA and FQGNSA.

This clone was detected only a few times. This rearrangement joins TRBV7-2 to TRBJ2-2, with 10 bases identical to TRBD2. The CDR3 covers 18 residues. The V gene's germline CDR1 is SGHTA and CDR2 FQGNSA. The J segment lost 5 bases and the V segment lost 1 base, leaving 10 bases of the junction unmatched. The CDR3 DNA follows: TGTGCCAGCAGCTTAGGGCTAGCGGGGGCGAGGGGTACCGGGGAGCTGTTTTTT. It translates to CASSLGLAGARGTGELFF.

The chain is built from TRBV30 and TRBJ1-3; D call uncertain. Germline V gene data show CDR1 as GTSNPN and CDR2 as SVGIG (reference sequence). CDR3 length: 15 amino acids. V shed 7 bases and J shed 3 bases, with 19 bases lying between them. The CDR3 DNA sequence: TGTGCCTTGGACCCCCTGGGAGTGATTGGAAACACCATATATTTT. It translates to CALDPLGVIGNTIYF.

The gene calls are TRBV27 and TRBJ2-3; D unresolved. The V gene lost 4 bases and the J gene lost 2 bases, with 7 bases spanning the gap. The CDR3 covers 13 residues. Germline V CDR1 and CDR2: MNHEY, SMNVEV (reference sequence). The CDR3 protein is CASSSFPTDTQYF. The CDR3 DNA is TGTGCCAGCAGTTCCTTCCCCACAGATACGCAGTATTTT.

The DNA of the CDR3 is TGTGCCACCAGTGATCTTATCAGGGACACTGAAGCTTTCTTT. This encodes CATSDLIRDTEAFF. J is TRBJ1-1 and V is TRBV24-1, with TRBD1 as a possible D gene (5 bases). Germline lookup yields CDR1 KGHDR and CDR2 SFDVKD. The CDR3 runs to 14 residues. V was clipped by 3 bases and J by 3 bases, with 10 bases between them.